This T cell receptor (beta chain) was recorded in a study of cytomegalovirus exposure and HLA in healthy donors. Study-level background: Earlier, fewer than 130 million unique TCR beta sequences were recovered from 170 million or so T cells by an analysis. General study points: The classifier was said to identify cytomegalovirus status with high specificity and sensitivity.

All the people who gave samples were healthy bone marrow donors. Of note for this clone: Antigen unknown.

The V and J ends lost 3 bases and 4 bases respectively, with 19 bases between them. Germline V gene sequence: CDR1 SGDLS, CDR2 YYNGEE. CDR3 length: 16 residues. A multiplex PCR was run with 60 Vbeta primers and 13 Jbeta primers. Here immunoSEQ multiplex PCR was the method, and the copy in TCRdb shows in-frame clones only, minus some. Of about 100,000 clones in the sample, around 76% were seen once. The TCR was taken from a man aged 35 to 55 in good health and CMV-seropositive. This sequence joins TRBV9 and TRBJ2-5, with TRBD1 as a possible D gene (6 bases). The source material was PBMCs. CDR3 nucleotide sequence: TGTGCCAGCAGCGGGTACTTCACAGGGTTCGGAGAGACCCAGTACTTC. As protein: CASSGYFTGFGETQYF.